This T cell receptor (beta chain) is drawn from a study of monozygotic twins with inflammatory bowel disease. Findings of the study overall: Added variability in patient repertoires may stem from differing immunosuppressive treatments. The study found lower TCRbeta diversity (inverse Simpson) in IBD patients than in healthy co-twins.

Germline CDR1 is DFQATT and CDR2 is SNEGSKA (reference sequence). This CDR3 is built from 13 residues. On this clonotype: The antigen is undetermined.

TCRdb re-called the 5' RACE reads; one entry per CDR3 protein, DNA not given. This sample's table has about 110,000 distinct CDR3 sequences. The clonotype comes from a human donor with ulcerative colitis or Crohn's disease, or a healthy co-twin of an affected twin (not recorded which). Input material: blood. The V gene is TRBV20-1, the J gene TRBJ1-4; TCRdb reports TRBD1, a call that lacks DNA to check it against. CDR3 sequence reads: CSAVRGGHEKLFF.